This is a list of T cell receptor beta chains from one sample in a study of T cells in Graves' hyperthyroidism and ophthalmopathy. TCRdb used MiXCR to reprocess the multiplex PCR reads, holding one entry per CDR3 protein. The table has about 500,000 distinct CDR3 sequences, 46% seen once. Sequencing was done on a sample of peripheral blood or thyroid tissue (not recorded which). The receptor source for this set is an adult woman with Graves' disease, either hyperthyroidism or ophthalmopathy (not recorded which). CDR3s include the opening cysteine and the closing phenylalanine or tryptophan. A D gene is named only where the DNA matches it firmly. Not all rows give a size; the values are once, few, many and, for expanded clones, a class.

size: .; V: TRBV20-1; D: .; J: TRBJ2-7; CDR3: CSARSGPYEQYF; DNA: TGCAGTGCTAGATCAGGGCCCTACGAGCAGTACTTC
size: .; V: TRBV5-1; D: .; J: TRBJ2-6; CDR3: CASSLQDRANVLTF; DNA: TGCGCCAGCAGCTTGCAGGACAGGGCCAACGTCCTGACTTTC
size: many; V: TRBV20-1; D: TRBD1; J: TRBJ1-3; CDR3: CSARDSNSGNTIYF; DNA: TGCAGTGCAAGGGACAGCAACTCTGGAAACACCATATATTTT
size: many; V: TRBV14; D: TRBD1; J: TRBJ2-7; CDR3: CASSTRTGDYEQYF; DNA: TGTGCCAGCAGCACCCGGACAGGGGACTACGAGCAGTACTTC
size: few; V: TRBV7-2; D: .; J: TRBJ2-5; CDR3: CASSLTPGDPIDQYF; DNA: TGTGCCAGCAGCTTAACCCCGGGCGACCCCATCGACCAGTACTTC
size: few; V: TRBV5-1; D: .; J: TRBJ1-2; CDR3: CASSDGRNYGYTF; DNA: TGCGCCAGCAGTGACGGACGGAACTATGGCTACACCTTC
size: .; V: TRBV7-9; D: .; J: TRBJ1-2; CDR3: CASSPDGGAYYGYTF; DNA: TGTGCCAGCAGCCCCGATGGCGGGGCTTATTATGGCTACACCTTC
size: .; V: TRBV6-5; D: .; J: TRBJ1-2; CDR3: CASRPGGSVRYGYTF; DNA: TGTGCCAGCCGTCCCGGGGGATCGGTTCGCTATGGCTACACCTTC
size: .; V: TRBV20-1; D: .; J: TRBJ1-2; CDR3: CSARGTGGSGGDYGYTF; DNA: TGCAGTGCTAGAGGCACGGGGGGTAGCGGAGGGGATTATGGCTACACCTTC
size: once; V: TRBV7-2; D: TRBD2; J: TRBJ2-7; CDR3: CASSLSSTVPAGEQYF; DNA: TGTGCCAGCAGCTTATCCAGTACGGTACCAGCGGGGGAGCAGTACTTC
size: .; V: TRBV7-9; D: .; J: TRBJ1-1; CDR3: CASSSPARGTEAFF; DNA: TGTGCCAGCAGCAGCCCTGCGAGGGGAACTGAAGCTTTCTTT
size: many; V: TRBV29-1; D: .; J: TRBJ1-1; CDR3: CSVTGTSGTEAFF; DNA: TGCAGCGTTACCGGGACATCGGGCACTGAAGCTTTCTTT
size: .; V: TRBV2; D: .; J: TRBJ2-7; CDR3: CASSPGPYNEQYF; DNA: TGTGCCAGCAGTCCGGGACCCTACAATGAGCAGTACTTC
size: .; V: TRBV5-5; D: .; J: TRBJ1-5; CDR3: CASSFFSTSFQPQHF; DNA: TGTGCCAGCAGTTTTTTCAGTACCTCCTTTCAGCCCCAGCATTTT
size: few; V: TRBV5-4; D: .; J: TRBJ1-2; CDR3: CASSPLDSGYTF; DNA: TGTGCCAGCAGCCCCCTAGACTCAGGCTACACCTTC
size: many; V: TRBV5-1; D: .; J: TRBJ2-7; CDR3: CASSGPRGSYEQYF; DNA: TGCGCCAGCAGCGGGCCCCGGGGGAGCTACGAGCAGTACTTC
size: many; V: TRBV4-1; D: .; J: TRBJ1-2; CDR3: CASSQDPYGYTF; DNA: TGTGCCAGCAGCCAAGATCCCTATGGCTACACCTTC
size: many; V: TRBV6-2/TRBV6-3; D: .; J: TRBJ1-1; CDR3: CASRTMGDTEAFF; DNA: TGTGCCAGCAGAACCATGGGGGACACTGAAGCTTTCTTT
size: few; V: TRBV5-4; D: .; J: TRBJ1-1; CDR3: CASSQAGTRRTEAFF; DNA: TGCGCCAGCAGCCAAGCCGGGACCCGGCGGACTGAAGCTTTCTTT
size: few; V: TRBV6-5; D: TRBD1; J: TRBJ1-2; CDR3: CASSYQGQGRGYTF; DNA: TGTGCCAGCAGTTACCAGGGACAGGGAAGGGGCTACACCTTC
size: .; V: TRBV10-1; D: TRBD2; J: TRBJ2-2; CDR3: CASSESRQRENTGELFF; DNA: TGCGCCAGCAGTGAGTCGCGGCAGCGGGAAAACACCGGGGAGCTGTTTTTT
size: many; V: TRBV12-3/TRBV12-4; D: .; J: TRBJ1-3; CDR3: CASSLGGYIGNTIYF; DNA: TGTGCCAGCAGTTTAGGGGGTTATATTGGAAACACCATATATTTT
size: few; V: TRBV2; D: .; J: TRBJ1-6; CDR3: CASTGAGSPLHF; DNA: TGTGCCAGCACAGGGGCGGGTTCACCCCTCCACTTT
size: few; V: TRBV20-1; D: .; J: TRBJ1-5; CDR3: CSAREHSNQPQHF; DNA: TGCAGTGCTAGGGAGCACAGCAATCAGCCCCAGCATTTT
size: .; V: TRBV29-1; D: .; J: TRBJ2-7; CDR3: CSVEGRLPGSSYEQYF; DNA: TGCAGCGTTGAAGGGCGCCTCCCGGGCAGTTCCTACGAGCAGTACTTC
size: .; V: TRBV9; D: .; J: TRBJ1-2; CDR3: CASSPRSTGLRTYGYTF; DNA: TGTGCCAGCAGCCCCCGCTCGACAGGTCTGAGGACTTATGGCTACACCTTC
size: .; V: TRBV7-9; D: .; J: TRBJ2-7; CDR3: CASSPPFGGTYEQYF; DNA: TGTGCCAGCAGCCCCCCCTTTGGAGGGACCTACGAGCAGTACTTC
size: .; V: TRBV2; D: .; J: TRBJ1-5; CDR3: CASSVGDHNQSQHF; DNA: TGTGCCAGCAGTGTAGGGGACCACAATCAGTCCCAGCATTTT
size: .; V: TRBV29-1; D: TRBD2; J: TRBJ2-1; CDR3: CSVWGLAGRSEQFF; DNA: TGCAGCGTTTGGGGACTAGCGGGACGGAGTGAGCAGTTCTTC
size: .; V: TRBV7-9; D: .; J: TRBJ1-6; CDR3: CASSLEQGYNSPLHF; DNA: TGTGCCAGCAGCTTAGAGCAGGGCTATAATTCACCCCTCCACTTT
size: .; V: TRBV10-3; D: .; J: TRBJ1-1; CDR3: CAISEQWNTEAFF; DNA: TGTGCCATCAGTGAGCAGTGGAACACTGAAGCTTTCTTT
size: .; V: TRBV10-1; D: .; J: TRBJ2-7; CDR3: CASRLGAYEQYF; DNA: TGCGCCAGCAGGCTAGGGGCCTACGAGCAGTACTTC
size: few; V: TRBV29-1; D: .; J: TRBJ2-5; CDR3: CSVRQQGRETQYF; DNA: TGCAGCGTTAGACAACAGGGAAGAGAGACCCAGTACTTC
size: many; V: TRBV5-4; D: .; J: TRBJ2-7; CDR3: CASRNGQDYEQYF; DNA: TGTGCCAGCAGAAATGGACAAGACTACGAGCAGTACTTC
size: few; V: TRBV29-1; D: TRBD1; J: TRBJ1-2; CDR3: CSVPGTGYGYTF; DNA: TGCAGCGTTCCCGGGACAGGCTATGGCTACACCTTC
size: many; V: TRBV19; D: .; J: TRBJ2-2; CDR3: CASSYEGQRAILFF; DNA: TGTGCCAGTAGTTACGAGGGGCAAAGGGCGATTCTGTTTTTT
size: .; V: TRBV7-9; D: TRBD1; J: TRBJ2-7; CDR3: CASSLPGQNSYEQYF; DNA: TGTGCCAGCAGCTTACCGGGACAGAACTCCTACGAGCAGTACTTC
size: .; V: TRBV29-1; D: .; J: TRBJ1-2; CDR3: CSVEGGEFYEQANYGYTF; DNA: TGCAGCGTTGAAGGGGGTGAGTTCTACGAGCAAGCTAACTATGGCTACACCTTC
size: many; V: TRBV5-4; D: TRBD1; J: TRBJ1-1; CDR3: CASGGRDTEAFF; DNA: TGTGCCTCAGGGGGAAGGGACACTGAAGCTTTCTTT
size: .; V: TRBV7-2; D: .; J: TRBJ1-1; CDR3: CASSLTLAGTEAFF; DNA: TGTGCCAGCAGCTTAACCCTAGCGGGGACTGAAGCTTTCTTT